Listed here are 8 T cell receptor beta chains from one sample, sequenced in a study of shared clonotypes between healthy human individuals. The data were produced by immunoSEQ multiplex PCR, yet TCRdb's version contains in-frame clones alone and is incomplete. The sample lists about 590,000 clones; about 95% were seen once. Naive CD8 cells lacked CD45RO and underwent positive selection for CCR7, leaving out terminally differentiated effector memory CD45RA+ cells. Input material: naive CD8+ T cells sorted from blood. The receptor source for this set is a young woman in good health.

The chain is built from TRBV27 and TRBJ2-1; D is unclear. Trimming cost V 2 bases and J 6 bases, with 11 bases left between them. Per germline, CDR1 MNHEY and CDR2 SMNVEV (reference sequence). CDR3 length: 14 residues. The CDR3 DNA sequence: TGTGCCAGCAGTTTAGAGCCTCTGGGCAATGAGCAGTTCTTC. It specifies CASSLEPLGNEQFF.

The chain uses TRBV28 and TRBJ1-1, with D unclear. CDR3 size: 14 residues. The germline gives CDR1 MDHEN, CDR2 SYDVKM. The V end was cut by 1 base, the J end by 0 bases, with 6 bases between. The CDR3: CASSLSGMNTEAFF. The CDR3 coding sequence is TGTGCCAGCAGTTTATCCGGCATGAACACTGAAGCTTTCTTT.

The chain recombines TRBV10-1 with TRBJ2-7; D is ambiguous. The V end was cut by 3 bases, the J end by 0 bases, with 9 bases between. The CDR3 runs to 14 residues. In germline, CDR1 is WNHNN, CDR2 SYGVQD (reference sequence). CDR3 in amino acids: CASSDWATSYEQYF. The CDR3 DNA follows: TGCGCCAGCAGTGACTGGGCCACCTCCTACGAGCAGTACTTC.

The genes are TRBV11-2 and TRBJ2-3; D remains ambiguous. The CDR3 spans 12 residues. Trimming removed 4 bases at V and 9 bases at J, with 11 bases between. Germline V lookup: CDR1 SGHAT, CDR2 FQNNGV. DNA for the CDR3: TGTGCCAGCAGCTCCCCCTTAGAAACGCAGTATTTT. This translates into CASSSPLETQYF.

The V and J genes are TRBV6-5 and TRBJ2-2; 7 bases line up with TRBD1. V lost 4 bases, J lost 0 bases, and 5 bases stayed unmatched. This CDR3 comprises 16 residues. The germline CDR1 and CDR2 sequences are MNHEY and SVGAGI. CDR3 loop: CASSLPGTANTGELFF. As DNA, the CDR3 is TGTGCCAGCAGTTTGCCCGGGACAGCGAACACCGGGGAGCTGTTTTTT.

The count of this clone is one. This chain's CDR3 is CASSSPEVRTGTTQQYF. CDR3 nucleotides: TGTGCCAGCTCATCCCCCGAGGTTCGAACCGGGACAACCCAGCAGTACTTC. The chain employs TRBV18 and TRBJ2-7; D may be TRBD1 (6 bases). The CDR3 has 17 amino acids. Germline V gives CDR1 KGHSH, CDR2 LQKENI. Trimming took 5 bases from V and 8 from J, leaving 28 bases between them. The variable domain in full, completed from reference TRBV18 and TRBJ2-7, reads NAGVMQNPRHLVRRRGQEARLRCSPMKGHSHVYWYRQLPEEGLKFMVYLQKENIIDESGMPKERFSAEFPKEGPSILRIQQVVRGDSAAYFCASSSPEVRTGTTQQYFGPGTRLTVT.

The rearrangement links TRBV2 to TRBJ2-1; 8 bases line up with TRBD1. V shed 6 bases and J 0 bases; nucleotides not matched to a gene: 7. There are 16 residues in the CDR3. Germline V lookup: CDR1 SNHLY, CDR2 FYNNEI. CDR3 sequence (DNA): TGTGCCAGCAGGACGACAGGGGTTCGCTCCTACAATGAGCAGTTCTTC. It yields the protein CASRTTGVRSYNEQFF.

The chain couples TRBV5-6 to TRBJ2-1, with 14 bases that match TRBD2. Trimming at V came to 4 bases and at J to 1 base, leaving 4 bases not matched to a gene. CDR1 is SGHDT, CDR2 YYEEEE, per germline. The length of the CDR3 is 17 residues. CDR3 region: CASSLGTSGSSYNEQFF. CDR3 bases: TGTGCCAGCAGCCTAGGGACTAGCGGGAGTTCCTACAATGAGCAGTTCTTC.